This TCR beta chain was recovered during a study of OX40 agonist ivuxolimab in advanced cancers. Study-level results: Among the lowest peripheral clonal expansion occurred in 0.1-3.0 mg/kg partial responders.

The method was immunoSEQ multiplex PCR; TCRdb's version includes in-frame clones alone and lacks a portion of them. The repertoire holds 41,000 or so clones, with around 87% as singletons. The table lists this clone with a few counts. The antigen remains undetermined. The CDR3 contains 11 residues. Per the germline V gene, CDR1 is DFQATT and CDR2 is SNEGSKA (reference sequence). V was shortened by 6 bases and J by 4 bases, with 9 bases between the two germline ends. The origin of this receptor is an adult with an advanced solid tumor such as melanoma, head and neck, liver or kidney cancer. The chain links TRBV20-1 to TRBJ1-1; D might be TRBD1 (5 bases). The material sequenced was CD4+ or CD8+ T cells sorted from blood, taken in a trial of the OX40 agonist ivuxolimab. The chain's CDR3 is CSATTVTEAFF. CDR3 bases: TGCAGTGCGACGACAGTCACTGAAGCTTTCTTT.